The sequence of this T cell receptor (beta chain) was determined in a study of T cells in Graves' hyperthyroidism and ophthalmopathy. There were TCR beta CDR3 regions amplified from RNA transcripts. In the first-round RT-PCR of the TCR CDR3, the HTBI primer set was used. MiXCR, run by TCRdb on the multiplex PCR reads, gives a single entry per CDR3 protein. The data contain approximately 640,000 distinct CDR3 sequences, under 20% of them singletons. Study-wide results and limits: Most thyroid-expanded clonotypes above 0.001 were also found in blood. By a 13 V-J model, ophthalmopathy was set apart from stable hyperthyroidism.

An absence of ophthalmopathy progression within 18 months meant stable Graves' hyperthyroidism. The CDR3 is 16 amino acids. Unmatched junction bases numbered 9, after V lost 0 bases and J lost 6 bases. Looked up from germline, CDR1 is SGHRS and CDR2 is YFSETQ. This clonotype was observed once. Its target is unknown. The rearrangement joins TRBV5-1 to TRBJ2-7; 10 positions agree with TRBD2. The sequencing sample was made of blood. The clonotype comes from a woman aged 25 to 39 with Graves' hyperthyroidism. CDR3 bases: TGCGCCAGCAGCTTGGAATCGGCTAGCGGGAGCCGCGAGCAGTACTTC. It translates to CASSLESASGSREQYF. Based on the CDR3 plus reference TRBV5-1 and TRBJ2-7, the full variable domain is KAGVTQTPRYLIKTRGQQVTLSCSPISGHRSVSWYQQTPGQGLQFLFEYFSETQRNKGNFPGRFSGRQFSNSRSEMNVSTLELGDSALYLCASSLESASGSREQYFGPGTRLTVT.